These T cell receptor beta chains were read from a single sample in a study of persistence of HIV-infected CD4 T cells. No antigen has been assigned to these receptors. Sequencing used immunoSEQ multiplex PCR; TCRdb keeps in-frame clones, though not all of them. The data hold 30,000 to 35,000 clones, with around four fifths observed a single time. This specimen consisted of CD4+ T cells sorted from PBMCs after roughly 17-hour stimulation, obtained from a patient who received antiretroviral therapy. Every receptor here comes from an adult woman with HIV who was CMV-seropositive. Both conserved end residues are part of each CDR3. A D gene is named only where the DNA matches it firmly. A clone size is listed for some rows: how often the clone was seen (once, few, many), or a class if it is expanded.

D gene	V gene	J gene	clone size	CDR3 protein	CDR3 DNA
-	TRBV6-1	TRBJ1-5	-	CASSGRDIQGSNQPQHF	TGTGCCAGCAGTGGACGGGACATTCAGGGGAGCAATCAGCCCCAGCATTTT
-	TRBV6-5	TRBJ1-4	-	CASSSGDTRNEKLFF	TGTGCCAGCAGTTCGGGGGACACGCGTAATGAAAAACTGTTTTTT
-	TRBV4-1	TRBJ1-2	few	CASSQVGQVGYGYTF	TGCGCCAGCAGCCAAGTGGGTCAGGTCGGCTATGGCTACACCTTC
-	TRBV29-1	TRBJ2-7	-	CSVEAYSSGQYF	TGCAGCGTGGAAGCCTACAGTTCTGGGCAGTACTTC
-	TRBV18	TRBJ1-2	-	CASSPLRVRNYGYTF	TGTGCCAGCTCACCCCTCAGAGTAAGAAACTATGGCTACACCTTC
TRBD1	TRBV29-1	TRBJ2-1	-	CSADDRVGNEQFF	TGCAGCGCCGACGACAGGGTAGGCAATGAGCAGTTCTTC
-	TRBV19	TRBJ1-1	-	CASTAVRGEAFF	TGTGCCAGTACCGCGGTTAGGGGAGAAGCTTTCTTT
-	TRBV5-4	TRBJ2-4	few	CASSGIDSGNIQYF	TGTGCCAGCAGCGGCATTGACAGTGGTAACATTCAGTACTTC
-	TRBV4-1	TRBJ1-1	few	CASSQGPLARQKNTEAFF	TGCGCCAGCAGCCAAGGACCGTTGGCTAGACAGAAGAACACTGAAGCTTTCTTT
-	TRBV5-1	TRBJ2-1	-	CASRLGEYNEQFF	TGCGCCAGCAGGTTGGGCGAGTACAATGAGCAGTTCTTC
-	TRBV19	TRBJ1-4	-	CASSIGVKNEKLFF	TGTGCCAGTAGTATCGGTGTAAAGAATGAAAAACTGTTTTTT
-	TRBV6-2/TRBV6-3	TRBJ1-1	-	CASSWTDLIEAFF	TGTGCCAGCAGTTGGACCGACTTGATAGAAGCTTTCTTT
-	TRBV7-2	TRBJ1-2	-	CASSLQPGTSNYGYTF	TGTGCCAGCAGCTTACAGCCAGGTACCTCTAACTATGGCTACACCTTC
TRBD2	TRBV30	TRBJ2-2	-	CAWSGRSGWDTGELFF	TGTGCCTGGAGCGGGAGGTCGGGGTGGGACACCGGGGAGCTGTTTTTT
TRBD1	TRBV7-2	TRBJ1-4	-	CASSSSGTGDEKLFF	TGTGCCAGCAGCTCATCCGGGACAGGGGATGAAAAACTGTTTTTT
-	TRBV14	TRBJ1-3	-	CASSPSLSAGNTIYF	TGTGCCAGCAGCCCAAGTTTGTCCGCTGGAAACACCATATATTTT
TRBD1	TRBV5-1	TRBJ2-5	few	CASSLWGGTAQETQYF	TGCGCCAGCAGCTTGTGGGGTGGGACAGCCCAAGAGACCCAGTACTTC
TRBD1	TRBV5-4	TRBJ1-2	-	CASSLEGQGIRGYTF	TGTGCCAGCAGCTTGGAGGGACAGGGTATACGTGGCTACACCTTC
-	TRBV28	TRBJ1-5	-	CASSPPGWSSNQPQHF	TGTGCCAGCAGCCCGCCAGGGTGGAGTAGCAATCAGCCCCAGCATTTT
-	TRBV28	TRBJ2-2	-	CASSRRTGELFF	TGTGCCAGCAGTAGAAGGACCGGGGAGCTGTTTTTT
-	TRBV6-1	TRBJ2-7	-	CASSERLARSYYEQYF	TGTGCCAGCAGTGAACGCCTCGCGAGGTCATACTACGAGCAGTACTTC
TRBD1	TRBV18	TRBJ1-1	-	CASSPLSGDRGTEAFF	TGTGCCAGCTCACCACTGTCCGGGGACAGGGGGACTGAAGCTTTCTTT
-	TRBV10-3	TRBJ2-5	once	CAISEGKGRLQETQYF	TGTGCCATCAGTGAGGGTAAGGGCCGACTTCAAGAGACCCAGTACTTC
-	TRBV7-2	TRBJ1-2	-	CASSLAGASNYGYTF	TGTGCCAGCAGCTTAGCGGGGGCCAGTAACTATGGCTACACCTTC
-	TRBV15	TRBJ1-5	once	CATSRAGGFMGQPQHF	TGTGCCACCAGTCGAGCGGGGGGATTTATGGGTCAGCCCCAGCATTTT
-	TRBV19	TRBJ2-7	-	CASSPSPGQLTPYEQYF	TGTGCCAGTAGTCCAAGTCCGGGACAACTAACACCCTACGAGCAGTACTTC
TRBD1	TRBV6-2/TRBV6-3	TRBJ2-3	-	CASSYSARGRVKDTQYF	TGTGCCAGCAGTTACTCGGCCAGGGGGCGCGTTAAAGATACGCAGTATTTT
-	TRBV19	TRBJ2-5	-	CASSIFGQETQYF	TGTGCCAGTAGTATCTTCGGACAAGAGACCCAGTACTTC
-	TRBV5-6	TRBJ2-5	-	CASSAAEIQETQYF	TGTGCCAGCAGCGCTGCCGAAATTCAAGAGACCCAGTACTTC
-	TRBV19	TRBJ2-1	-	CASSPWTVNEQFF	TGTGCCAGTAGTCCGTGGACTGTTAATGAGCAGTTCTTC
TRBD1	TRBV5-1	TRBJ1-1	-	CASSFSAGGLGTEAFF	TGCGCCAGCAGCTTTTCGGCAGGGGGCTTAGGGACTGAAGCTTTCTTT
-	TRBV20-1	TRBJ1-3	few	CSALQGNTIYF	TGCAGTGCCTTACAGGGAAACACCATATATTTT
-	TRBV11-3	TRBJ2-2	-	CAISTPGAGELFF	TGTGCCATCTCAACCCCGGGGGCCGGGGAGCTGTTTTTT
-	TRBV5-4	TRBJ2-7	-	CASSLGVRGASYEQYF	TGTGCCAGCAGCTTGGGGGTGCGAGGGGCTTCCTACGAGCAGTACTTC
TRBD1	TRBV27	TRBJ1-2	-	CASSKPGTGTYGYTF	TGTGCCAGCAGTAAACCCGGGACAGGGACCTATGGCTACACCTTC
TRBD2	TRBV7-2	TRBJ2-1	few	CASTERGEIFNEQFF	TGTGCCAGCACCGAGCGGGGGGAAATTTTCAATGAGCAGTTCTTC
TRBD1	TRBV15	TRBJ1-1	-	CATSRGSPGTGNKVRNTEAFF	TGTGCCACCAGCAGAGGCAGTCCCGGGACAGGGAACAAAGTCAGGAACACTGAAGCTTTCTTT
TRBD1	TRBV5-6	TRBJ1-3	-	CASSLRDRRNTIYF	TGTGCCAGCAGCTTACGGGACAGGAGAAACACCATATATTTT
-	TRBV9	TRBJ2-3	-	CASSVAGSTDTQYF	TGTGCCAGCAGCGTAGCCGGGTCCACAGATACGCAGTATTTT
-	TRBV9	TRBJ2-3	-	CASSVVGAADGPDTQYF	TGTGCCAGCAGCGTAGTTGGAGCGGCGGACGGCCCAGATACGCAGTATTTT
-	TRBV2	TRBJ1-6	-	CASSENQPGKQGSPLHF	TGTGCCAGCAGTGAAAACCAGCCGGGAAAGCAGGGATCACCCCTCCACTTT
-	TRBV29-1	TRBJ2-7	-	CSVERGSSSEQYF	TGCAGCGTTGAGAGGGGATCATCGAGCGAGCAGTACTTC
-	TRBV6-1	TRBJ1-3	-	CASSEATGSGNTIYF	TGTGCCAGCAGTGAAGCGACAGGCTCTGGAAACACCATATATTTT
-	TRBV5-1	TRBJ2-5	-	CASAQGTTKETQYF	TGCGCCAGCGCCCAGGGGACTACGAAAGAGACCCAGTACTTC
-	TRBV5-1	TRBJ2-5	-	CASSLQGRRETQYF	TGCGCCAGCAGCCTACAGGGTCGTCGGGAGACCCAGTACTTC
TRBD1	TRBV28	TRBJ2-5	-	CASTRGTGGGETQYF	TGTGCCAGCACCCGAGGGACAGGGGGCGGGGAGACCCAGTACTTC
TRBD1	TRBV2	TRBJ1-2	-	CASSKGQGVRGGYTF	TGTGCCAGCAGTAAGGGACAGGGCGTGAGGGGCGGCTACACCTTC
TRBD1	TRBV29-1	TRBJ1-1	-	CSVDRGAAEAFF	TGCAGCGTTGACAGGGGGGCGGCTGAAGCTTTCTTT
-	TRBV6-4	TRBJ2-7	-	CASSENLGGLGEQYF	TGTGCCAGCAGTGAGAATTTGGGGGGCCTCGGCGAGCAGTACTTC
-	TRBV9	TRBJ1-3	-	CASSLLGLSSGNTIYF	TGTGCCAGCAGCCTCCTGGGACTGAGCTCTGGAAACACCATATATTTT
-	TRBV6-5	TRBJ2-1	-	CASSHPAYNEQFF	TGTGCCAGCAGCCACCCTGCCTACAATGAGCAGTTCTTC
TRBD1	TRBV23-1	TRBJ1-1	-	CAKGGDRQLHTEAFF	TGCGCCAAAGGGGGGGACAGGCAGCTTCACACTGAAGCTTTCTTT
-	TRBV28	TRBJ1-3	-	CASSPLSSGGLSGNTIYF	TGTGCCAGCAGCCCCCTTAGCTCGGGAGGACTCTCTGGAAACACCATATATTTT
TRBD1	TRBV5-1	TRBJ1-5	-	CASSLEGARNQPQHF	TGCGCCAGCAGCTTGGAGGGGGCACGGAATCAGCCCCAGCATTTT